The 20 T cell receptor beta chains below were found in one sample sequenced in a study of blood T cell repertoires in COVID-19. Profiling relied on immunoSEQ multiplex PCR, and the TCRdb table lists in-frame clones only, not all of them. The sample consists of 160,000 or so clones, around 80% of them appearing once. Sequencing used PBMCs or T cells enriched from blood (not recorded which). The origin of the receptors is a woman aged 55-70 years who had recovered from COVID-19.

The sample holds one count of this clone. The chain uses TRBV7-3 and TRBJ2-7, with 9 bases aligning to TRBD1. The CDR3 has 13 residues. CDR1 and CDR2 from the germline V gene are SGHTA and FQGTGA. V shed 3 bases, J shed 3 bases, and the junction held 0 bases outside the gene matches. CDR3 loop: CASSLDRGYEQYF. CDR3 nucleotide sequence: TGTGCCAGCAGCTTGGACAGGGGCTACGAGCAGTACTTC.

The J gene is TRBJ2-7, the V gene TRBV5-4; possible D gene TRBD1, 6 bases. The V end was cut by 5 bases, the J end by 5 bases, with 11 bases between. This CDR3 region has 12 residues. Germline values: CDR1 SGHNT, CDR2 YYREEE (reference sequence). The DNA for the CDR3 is TGTGCCAGCAGACACGACAGGAACGAGCAGTACTTC. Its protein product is CASRHDRNEQYF.

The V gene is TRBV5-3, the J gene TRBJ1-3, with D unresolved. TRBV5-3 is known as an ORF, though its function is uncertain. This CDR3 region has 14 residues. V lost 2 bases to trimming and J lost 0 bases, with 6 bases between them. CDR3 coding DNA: TGTGCCAGAAGCTTCGCGGACTCTGGAAACACCATATATTTT. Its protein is CARSFADSGNTIYF.

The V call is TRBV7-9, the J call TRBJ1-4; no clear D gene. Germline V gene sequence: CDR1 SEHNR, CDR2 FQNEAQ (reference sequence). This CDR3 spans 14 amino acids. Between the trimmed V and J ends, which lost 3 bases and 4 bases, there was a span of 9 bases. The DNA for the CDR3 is TGTGCCAGCAGCTTGTGGGAGCTTAATGAAAAACTGTTTTTT. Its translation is CASSLWELNEKLFF.

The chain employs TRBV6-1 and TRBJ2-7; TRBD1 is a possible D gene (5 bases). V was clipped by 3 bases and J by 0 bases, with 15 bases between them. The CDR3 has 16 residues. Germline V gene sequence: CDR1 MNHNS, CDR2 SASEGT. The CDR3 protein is CASSDRRQPNSYEQYF. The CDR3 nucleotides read TGTGCCAGCAGTGACAGGCGACAGCCCAACTCCTACGAGCAGTACTTC.

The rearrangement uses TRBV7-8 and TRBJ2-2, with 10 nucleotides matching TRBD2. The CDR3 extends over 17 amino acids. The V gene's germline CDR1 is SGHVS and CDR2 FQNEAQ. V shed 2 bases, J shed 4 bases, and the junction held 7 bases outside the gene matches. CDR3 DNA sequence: TGTGCCAGCAGCTTACTAGCGGGGGATTCGAGCACCGGGGAGCTGTTTTTT. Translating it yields CASSLLAGDSSTGELFF.

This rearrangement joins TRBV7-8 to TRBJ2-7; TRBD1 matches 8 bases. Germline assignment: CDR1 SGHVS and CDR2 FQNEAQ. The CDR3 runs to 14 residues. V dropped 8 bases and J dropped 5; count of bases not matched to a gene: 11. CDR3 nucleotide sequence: TGTGCCAGCGTAAGGACAGGGTCTGAGAACGAGCAGTACTTC. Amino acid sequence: CASVRTGSENEQYF.

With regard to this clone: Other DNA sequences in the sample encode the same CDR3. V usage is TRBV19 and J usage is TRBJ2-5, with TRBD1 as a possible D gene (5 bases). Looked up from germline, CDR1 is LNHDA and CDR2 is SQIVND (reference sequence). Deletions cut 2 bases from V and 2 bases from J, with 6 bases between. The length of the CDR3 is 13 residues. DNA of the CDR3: TGTGCCAGTAGTATAACAGGTCAAGAGACCCAGTACTTC. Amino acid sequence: CASSITGQETQYF.

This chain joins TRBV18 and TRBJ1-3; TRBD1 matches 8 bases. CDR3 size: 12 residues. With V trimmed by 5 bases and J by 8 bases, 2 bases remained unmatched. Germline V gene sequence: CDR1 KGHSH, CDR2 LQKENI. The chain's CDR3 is CASSSQGDTIYF. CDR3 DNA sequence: TGTGCCAGCTCATCACAGGGGGACACCATATATTTT.

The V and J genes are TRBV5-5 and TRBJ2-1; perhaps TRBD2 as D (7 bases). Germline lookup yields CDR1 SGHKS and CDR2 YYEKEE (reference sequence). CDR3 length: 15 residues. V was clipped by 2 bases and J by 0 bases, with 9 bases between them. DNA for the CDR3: TGTGCCAGCAGCTTAGGGGGGGCCTCCTACAATGAGCAGTTCTTC. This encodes CASSLGGASYNEQFF.

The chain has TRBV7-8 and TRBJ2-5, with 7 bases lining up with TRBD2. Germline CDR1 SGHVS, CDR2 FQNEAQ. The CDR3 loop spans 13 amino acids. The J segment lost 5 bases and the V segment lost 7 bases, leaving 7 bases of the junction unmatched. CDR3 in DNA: TGTGCCAGCAACAAGCGGGGAATCGAGACCCAGTACTTC. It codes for CASNKRGIETQYF.

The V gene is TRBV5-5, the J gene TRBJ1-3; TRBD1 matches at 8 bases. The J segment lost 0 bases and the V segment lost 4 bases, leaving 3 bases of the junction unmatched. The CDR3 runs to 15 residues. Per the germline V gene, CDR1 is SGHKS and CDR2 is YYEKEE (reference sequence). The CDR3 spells CASSRDRNSGNTIYF. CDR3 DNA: TGTGCCAGCAGCAGGGACAGGAACTCTGGAAACACCATATATTTT. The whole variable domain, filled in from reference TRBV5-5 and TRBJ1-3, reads DAGVTQSPTHLIKTRGQQVTLRCSPISGHKSVSWYQQVLGQGPQFIFQYYEKEERGRGNFPDRFSARQFPNYSSELNVNALLLGDSALYLCASSRDRNSGNTIYFGEGSWLTVV.

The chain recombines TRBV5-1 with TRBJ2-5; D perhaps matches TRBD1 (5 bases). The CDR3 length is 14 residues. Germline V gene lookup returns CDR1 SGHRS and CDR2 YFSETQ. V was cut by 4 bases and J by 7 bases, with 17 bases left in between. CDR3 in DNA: TGCGCCAGCAGCCCGCCAGGGCAAGTAGGGACCCAGTACTTC. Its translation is CASSPPGQVGTQYF.

The CDR3 DNA reads as TGTGCCAGCAGTGAAACGGGGGAGGGTGACGAGCAGTACTTC. Translating gives CASSETGEGDEQYF. The rearrangement links TRBV6-1 to TRBJ2-7, with TRBD2 matching 7 bases. Germline V CDR1 and CDR2: MNHNS, SASEGT. The CDR3 extends over 14 amino acids. Trimming cost V 2 bases and J 5 bases; bases outside gene matches: 6.

CDR3 in DNA: TGTGCCAGCAGGGTGGGGAACAGGGGGCACACAGATACGCAGTATTTT. This sequence encodes CASRVGNRGHTDTQYF. The chain employs TRBV2 and TRBJ2-3; 9 bases agree with TRBD1. The germline V gene encodes CDR1 SNHLY and CDR2 FYNNEI. The CDR3 runs to 16 residues. With 6 bases clipped from V and 2 bases from J, the junction kept 9 bases outside the gene matches. The full variable domain, completed using reference TRBV2 and TRBJ2-3, is EPEVTQTPSHQVTQMGQEVILRCVPISNHLYFYWYRQILGQKVEFLVSFYNNEISEKSEIFDDQFSVERPDGSNFTLKIRSTKLEDSAMYFCASRVGNRGHTDTQYFGPGTRLTVL.

The CDR3 DNA sequence: TGCGCCAGCAGCCCCCGGACTAGCGGGGCCCAGTACCAAGAGACCCAGTACTTC. Encoded protein: CASSPRTSGAQYQETQYF. The gene calls are TRBV4-1 and TRBJ2-5; 12 bases fit TRBD2. This CDR3 has 18 residues. The germline V gene has CDR1 MGHRA and CDR2 YSYEKL. V gave up 4 bases and J gave up 0 bases; unmatched junction bases: 9.

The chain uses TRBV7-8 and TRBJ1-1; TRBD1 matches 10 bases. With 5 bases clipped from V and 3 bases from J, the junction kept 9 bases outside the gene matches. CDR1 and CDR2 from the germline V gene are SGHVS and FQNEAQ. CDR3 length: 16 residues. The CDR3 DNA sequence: TGTGCCAGCAGCCTCCGGGACAGGGGAGCCGACACTGAAGCTTTCTTT. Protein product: CASSLRDRGADTEAFF.

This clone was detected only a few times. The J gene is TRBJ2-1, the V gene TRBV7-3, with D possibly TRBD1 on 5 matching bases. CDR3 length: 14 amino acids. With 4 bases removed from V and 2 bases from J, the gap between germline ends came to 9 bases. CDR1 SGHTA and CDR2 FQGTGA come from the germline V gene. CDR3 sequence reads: CASSWQGPYNEQFF. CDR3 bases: TGTGCCAGCAGCTGGCAGGGTCCCTACAATGAGCAGTTCTTC.

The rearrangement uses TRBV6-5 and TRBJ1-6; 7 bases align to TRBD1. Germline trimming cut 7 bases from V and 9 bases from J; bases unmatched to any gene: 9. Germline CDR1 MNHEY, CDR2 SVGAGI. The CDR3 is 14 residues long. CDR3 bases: TGTGCCAGCAATTTACAGGGGATTAGTTCACCCCTCCACTTT. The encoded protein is CASNLQGISSPLHF.

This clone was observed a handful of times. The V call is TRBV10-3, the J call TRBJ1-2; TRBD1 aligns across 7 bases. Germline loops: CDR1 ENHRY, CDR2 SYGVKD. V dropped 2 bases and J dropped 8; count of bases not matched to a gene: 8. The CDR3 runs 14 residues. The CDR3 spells CAISEGTASVGYTF. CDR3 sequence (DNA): TGTGCCATCAGTGAGGGGACAGCCTCGGTCGGCTACACCTTC.